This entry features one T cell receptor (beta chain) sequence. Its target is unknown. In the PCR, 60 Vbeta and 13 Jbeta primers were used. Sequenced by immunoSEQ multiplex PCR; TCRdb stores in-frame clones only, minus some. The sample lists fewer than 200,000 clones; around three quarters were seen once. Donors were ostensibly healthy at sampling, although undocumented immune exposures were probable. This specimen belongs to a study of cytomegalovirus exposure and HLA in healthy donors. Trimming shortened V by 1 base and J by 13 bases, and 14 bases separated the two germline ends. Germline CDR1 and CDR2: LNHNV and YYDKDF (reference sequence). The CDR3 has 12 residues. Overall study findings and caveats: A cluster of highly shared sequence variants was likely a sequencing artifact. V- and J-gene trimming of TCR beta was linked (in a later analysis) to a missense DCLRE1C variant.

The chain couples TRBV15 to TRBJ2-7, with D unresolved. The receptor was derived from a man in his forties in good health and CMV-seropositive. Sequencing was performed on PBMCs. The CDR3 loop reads CATSRANRERYF. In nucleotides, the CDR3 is TGTGCCACCAGCAGAGCTAACCGCGAGCGTTACTTC.